This T cell receptor beta chain stems from a study of blood T cell repertoires in COVID-19. Produced via immunoSEQ multiplex PCR; TCRdb's table is partial and in-frame only. The table lists about 200,000 clones, approximately 80% of them singletons. Germline loops: CDR1 MGHDK, CDR2 SYGVNS. The CDR3 has 16 amino acids. The V segment lost 3 bases and the J segment 6 bases; nucleotides outside the gene matches: 7. The chain carries TRBV25-1 and TRBJ1-6; 8 nucleotides agree with TRBD1. Sequenced material: PBMCs or T cells enriched from blood (not recorded which). This receptor was identified in a man aged 35-49 years who had recovered from COVID-19. Here the CDR3 DNA reads TGTGCCAGCAGTGATCGTCAGGGGGCTCGTAATTCACCCCTCCACTTT. It specifies CASSDRQGARNSPLHF.